The clone carrying this TCR beta chain was found many times. The antigen is unknown. The library tagged individual cDNA molecules with unique molecular identifiers. MiXCR, applied by TCRdb to the RACE reads, yields one record per CDR3 protein. The sample contains fewer than 100,000 distinct CDR3 sequences, 8.5% to 9.5% of which appear only once. This record comes from a study of human T cells and chemical hapten exposure. Time point given: healthy volunteer bleed at 6 weeks. Whole blood that had not been fractionated was the source of extracted total RNA. The germline CDR1 and CDR2 sequences are SGHRS and YFSETQ. The V end was cut by 5 bases, the J end by 6 bases, with 11 bases between. CDR3 length: 13 residues. The study's findings and limits: No shift was seen in TCRs above 1 in 1000 frequency with DPC sensitization.

The rearrangement joins TRBV5-1 to TRBJ1-4; D remains unclear. This TCR derives from a female donor in good health. Some clones in this sample may be carry-over from other donors' samples. The sequenced sample was whole blood. The CDR3 sequence: CASSISWDEKLFF. The CDR3 DNA is TGCGCCAGCAGTATCTCGTGGGATGAAAAACTGTTTTTT.